This T cell receptor beta chain is from a study of identical twins. The CDR3 is 15 amino acids. Germline V gives CDR1 MNHNS, CDR2 SASEGT. The ends lost 6 bases at V and 4 bases at J; junction bases unmatched: 4. MiXCR, applied by TCRdb to the 5' RACE reads, yields one record per CDR3 protein. The sample includes some 570,000 distinct CDR3 sequences, around 22% of them seen just once. This clonotype was detected only a few times. A further study also used this sample, focusing on yellow fever vaccine responses in identical twins.

The rearrangement links TRBV6-1 to TRBJ2-2, with 11 bases fitting TRBD2. Sequenced: CD4+ T cells sorted from blood. This sequence was found in a woman in her late teens or twenties in good health. This chain's CDR3 is CASRVAGGVTGELFF. The CDR3 nucleotides are TGTGCCAGCAGGGTAGCGGGAGGGGTCACCGGGGAGCTGTTTTTT.